Described below is a single TCR beta chain sequence and its context. Germline loops: CDR1 MNHEY, CDR2 SVGAGI. Trimming removed 11 bases from V and 4 bases from J; junction bases left unmatched: 10. The CDR3 sequence is 14 residues long. The protocol was immunoSEQ multiplex PCR, while the TCRdb copy is restricted to in-frame clones and leaves out a portion. The sample contains some 96,000 clones, 90% to 97% of which appear only once. The entry originates in a study of technical replicates of blood from a handful of donors. What was sequenced was T cells isolated from PBMCs. The source is a human donor in good health. The J gene is TRBJ2-2, the V gene TRBV6-5; 7 bases line up with TRBD1. The CDR3 DNA sequence: TGTGCCTCCCGTAGGGGGCGTATCACCGGGGAGCTGTTTTTT. It encodes CASRRGRITGELFF.